A selection of T cell receptor beta chains follows, all from one sample in a study of human T cells and chemical hapten exposure. TCRdb called the RACE reads again in MiXCR, with one record for every CDR3 protein. This repertoire shows about 120,000 distinct CDR3 sequences, roughly 12% found once; its top ten account for under 2.5%. Sequencing used whole blood, obtained in connection with sensitization to the hapten diphenylcyclopropenone (DPC). All receptors derive from a woman in her forties or fifties with alopecia areata. Some clones in this sample may be carry-over from other donors' samples. The CDR3 runs from the conserved cysteine through the conserved F or W. The order of the fields is clone size, D gene, V gene, J gene, CDR3 DNA, CDR3 protein. The D gene is left open where the match is weak. Part of the rows lack a size; the others show once, few, many or a class for expanded clones.

few	NA	TRBV12-3/TRBV12-4	TRBJ2-1	TGTGCCAGCAGTTTCCGTCCCCGGGATGAGCAGTTCTTC	CASSFRPRDEQFF
many	NA	TRBV3-1	TRBJ2-6	TGTGCCAGTAACACCCCCTCTGGGGCCAACGTCCTGACTTTC	CASNTPSGANVLTF
many	TRBD2	TRBV7-9	TRBJ2-3	TGTGCCAGCAGCTCCAGACTAGCGGGGGCAGGAGATACGCAGTATTTT	CASSSRLAGAGDTQYF
NA	TRBD1	TRBV7-9	TRBJ1-5	TGTGCCAGCAGCCTCCACCCCGGGACAGGGGCTTGGCAGCCCCAGCATTTT	CASSLHPGTGAWQPQHF
NA	TRBD2	TRBV20-1	TRBJ2-1	TGCAGTGCTCCCGAAGTGGCTAGCGGGGGGGCTAGGAATGAGCAGTTCTTC	CSAPEVASGGARNEQFF
many	TRBD2	TRBV3-1	TRBJ2-3	TGTGCCAGCAGCCACTCACCTAGCGGGGGAACCTCCACAGATACGCAGTATTTT	CASSHSPSGGTSTDTQYF
NA	NA	TRBV29-1	TRBJ2-1	TGCAGCGTTGAAGAGGTGGGTGAGCAGTTCTTC	CSVEEVGEQFF
NA	TRBD1	TRBV5-1	TRBJ2-7	TGCGCCAGCAGTTTTAGACAGGGGTCTTACGAGCAGTACTTC	CASSFRQGSYEQYF
many	NA	TRBV6-5	TRBJ2-3	TGTGCCAGCAGTTACTCGGGGACTAGCACAGATACGCAGTATTTT	CASSYSGTSTDTQYF
few	NA	TRBV12-3/TRBV12-4	TRBJ1-2	TGTGCCAGCAGTTTGGATTTCTATGGCTACACCTTC	CASSLDFYGYTF
NA	NA	TRBV28	TRBJ2-7	TGTGCCAGCAGTTTGCGATACTTGAGTCGGGAGCAGTACTTC	CASSLRYLSREQYF
few	NA	TRBV3-1	TRBJ1-5	TGTGCCAGCAGCCAAGTGGGGGCGGGTCAGCCCCAGCATTTT	CASSQVGAGQPQHF
few	NA	TRBV29-1	TRBJ1-4	TGCAGCGTTGAGAAACCGAATGAAAAACTGTTTTTT	CSVEKPNEKLFF
few	TRBD2	TRBV7-8	TRBJ2-1	TGTGCCAGCAGCTTAGGGGTGGCTAGCGGCAATGAGCAGTTCTTC	CASSLGVASGNEQFF
NA	TRBD1	TRBV6-6	TRBJ2-3	TGTGCCAGCAGTCCCGGACAGGGGCGCACAGATACGCAGTATTTT	CASSPGQGRTDTQYF
NA	NA	TRBV20-1	TRBJ1-2	TGCAGTGCTAGAGGGTGGGCGGATATCTATGGCTACACCTTC	CSARGWADIYGYTF
few	TRBD2	TRBV5-6	TRBJ2-2	TGTGCCAGCAGCTATGGGACTAGCGCCGGGGAGCTGTTTTTT	CASSYGTSAGELFF
NA	NA	TRBV5-6	TRBJ1-1	TGTGCCAGCAGCTTGCGGGCAGGGAGGGTCCTGAACACTGAAGCTTTCTTT	CASSLRAGRVLNTEAFF
NA	NA	TRBV30	TRBJ2-4	TGTGCCTGGAGTCCCCCCTCCAACATTCAGTACTTC	CAWSPPSNIQYF
many	NA	TRBV6-5	TRBJ2-5	TGTGCCAGCAGTTACAACCCGCTCGGGGAGACCCAGTACTTC	CASSYNPLGETQYF
few	TRBD1	TRBV7-2	TRBJ1-1	TGTGCCAGCAGCGTACAGGGGTCGGCGTCCCGAACTTTCTTT	CASSVQGSASRTFF
NA	NA	TRBV12-3/TRBV12-4	TRBJ1-2	TGTGCCAGCAGTTTAACGGGGGATGGCTACACCTTC	CASSLTGDGYTF
many	NA	TRBV29-1	TRBJ2-5	TGCAGCGTTGAAGGCCAGGCAAGCGGGCCAAGAGAGACCCAGTACTTC	CSVEGQASGPRETQYF
many	NA	TRBV5-1	TRBJ2-3	TGCGCCAGCAGCTTTAGTCTTGGCACAGATACGCAGTATTTT	CASSFSLGTDTQYF
many	NA	TRBV20-1	TRBJ2-7	TGCAGTGCTTTAGACGGGGGCACATTCGGGTCCGAGCAGTACTTC	CSALDGGTFGSEQYF
few	NA	TRBV4-2	TRBJ2-7	TGTGCCAGCAGCCACTCGCGGGGATCGACCGACGAGCAGTACTTC	CASSHSRGSTDEQYF
many	TRBD1	TRBV4-1	TRBJ1-6	TGCGCCAGCAGCCAGGCTCAGACAGGGTCCAATTCACCCCTCCACTTT	CASSQAQTGSNSPLHF
NA	NA	TRBV12-3/TRBV12-4	TRBJ1-1	TGTGCCAGCAGTCCCCCGGTTTGGGGCACTGAAGCTTTCTTT	CASSPPVWGTEAFF
few	NA	TRBV4-1	TRBJ1-5	TGCGCCAGCAGCCAAGAACAGGGTTATCAGCCCCAGCATTTT	CASSQEQGYQPQHF
NA	NA	TRBV3-1	TRBJ2-7	TGTGCCAGCAGCCAAGTGGGCGGGGGCGACTCCTACGAGCAGTACTTC	CASSQVGGGDSYEQYF
few	NA	TRBV9	TRBJ1-1	TGTGCCAGCAGCGTGGGACACAACACTGAAGCTTTCTTT	CASSVGHNTEAFF
NA	TRBD2	TRBV4-2	TRBJ2-3	TGTGCCAGCAGCCAAGACGCAGCGGGAGGGGCGGATACGCAGTATTTT	CASSQDAAGGADTQYF
few	NA	TRBV7-8	TRBJ1-2	TGTGCCAGCAGCCCTGGCCGGTCCCATGGCTACACCTTC	CASSPGRSHGYTF
NA	NA	TRBV9	TRBJ2-2	TGTGCCAGCAGCGTAGTCGGCCATTCCACCGGGGAGCTGTTTTTT	CASSVVGHSTGELFF
once	TRBD1	TRBV29-1	TRBJ1-2	TGCATCGCCGAGGAGGGGGCTTGGGTAGGCTACACCTTC	CIAEEGAWVGYTF
NA	NA	TRBV27	TRBJ2-6	TGTGCCAGCAGCCTCACCACAGGAGCTGGGGCCAACGTCCTGACTTTC	CASSLTTGAGANVLTF
few	NA	TRBV28	TRBJ2-1	TGTGCCAGCAGTTTCGAGGATTTTTCCTACAATGAGCAGTTCTTC	CASSFEDFSYNEQFF
few	NA	TRBV12-3/TRBV12-4	TRBJ2-2	TGTGCCAGCAGTGCTCTCGGATCCGGGGAGCTGTTTTTT	CASSALGSGELFF
many	TRBD2	TRBV7-9	TRBJ2-3	TGTGCCAGCAGCTTGGACCAAACTAGCGGCACAGATACGCAGTATTTT	CASSLDQTSGTDTQYF
few	NA	TRBV6-1	TRBJ1-1	TGTGCTACAGAGAAGGGGGGCACTGAAGCTTTCTTT	CATEKGGTEAFF
many	TRBD2	TRBV10-3	TRBJ2-2	TGTGCCATCAAGACAGGCGGGAGGGCCGACACCGGGGAGCTGTTTTTT	CAIKTGGRADTGELFF
few	TRBD2	TRBV24-1	TRBJ2-5	TGTGCCACCAGTGATTTCACTAGCGGGGGAGAGACCCAGTACTTC	CATSDFTSGGETQYF
NA	NA	TRBV3-1	TRBJ1-2	TGTGCCAGCAGTTTTAGGGACCGGACTAGGACTAACTATGGCTACACCTTC	CASSFRDRTRTNYGYTF